One T cell receptor beta chain is described in this entry. Using immunoSEQ multiplex PCR, the repertoire was profiled, and TCRdb retains in-frame clones only, with some absent. The sample holds roughly 250,000 clones, around nine tenths seen once. CDR1 and CDR2 (germline): SGHRS, YFSETQ. V was pared by 0 bases and J by 0 bases, with 9 bases between. This CDR3 comprises 16 residues. This entry is derived from a study of blood T cell repertoires in COVID-19. The TCR sequence derives from a woman between 40 and 50 years old who had recovered from COVID-19. The sample was peripheral blood. The gene calls are TRBV5-1 and TRBJ2-2, with a possible D match to TRBD1 (6 bases). The CDR3 DNA is TGCGCCAGCAGCTTGGCGGGACATCCGAACACCGGGGAGCTGTTTTTT. Protein: CASSLAGHPNTGELFF.